The rows below give T cell receptor beta chains drawn from one sample of a study of blood T cell repertoires in COVID-19. Sequenced by immunoSEQ multiplex PCR; TCRdb stores in-frame clones only, minus some. The data hold about 370,000 clones, with 80% to 90% observed a single time. Sequencing was performed on PBMCs or T cells enriched from blood (not recorded which). These receptors were collected from a man younger than 35 who had recovered from COVID-19. Each CDR3 is given with its conserved first and last residue. Each record gives: clone size, J gene, V gene, D gene, CDR3 protein, CDR3 DNA. D genes are given only for firm matches. The size of a clone is reported for some rows only, either as once, few or many, or as a class for expanded clones.

abundance: .
j_gene: TRBJ2-1
v_gene: TRBV19
d_gene: TRBD2
CDR3aa: CASSPSYSSGRNNEQFF
CDR3nt: TGTGCCAGTAGTCCCTCCTACTCTAGCGGGAGAAACAATGAGCAGTTCTTC

abundance: .
j_gene: TRBJ2-2
v_gene: TRBV5-5
d_gene: TRBD2
CDR3aa: CASSLPSGGAGELFF
CDR3nt: TGTGCCAGCAGCTTGCCCAGCGGGGGGGCCGGGGAGCTGTTTTTT

abundance: few
j_gene: TRBJ2-3
v_gene: TRBV7-6
d_gene: .
CDR3aa: CASSLWRDTQYF
CDR3nt: TGTGCCAGCAGCTTATGGAGAGATACGCAGTATTTT

abundance: once
j_gene: TRBJ1-1
v_gene: TRBV5-1
d_gene: .
CDR3aa: CASSPGEGRAGTEAFF
CDR3nt: TGCGCCAGCAGCCCCGGGGAGGGCCGCGCGGGCACTGAAGCTTTCTTT

abundance: .
j_gene: TRBJ1-2
v_gene: TRBV5-6
d_gene: .
CDR3aa: CASNQEDNYGYTF
CDR3nt: TGTGCCAGCAACCAAGAGGATAACTATGGCTACACCTTC

abundance: .
j_gene: TRBJ1-5
v_gene: TRBV6-5
d_gene: .
CDR3aa: CASHTGGNQPQHF
CDR3nt: TGTGCCAGCCACACAGGCGGTAATCAGCCCCAGCATTTT

abundance: .
j_gene: TRBJ1-4
v_gene: TRBV5-1
d_gene: TRBD1
CDR3aa: CASSLQGATNEKLFF
CDR3nt: TGCGCCAGCAGCCTACAGGGGGCGACTAATGAAAAACTGTTTTTT

abundance: .
j_gene: TRBJ2-2
v_gene: TRBV27
d_gene: TRBD1
CDR3aa: CASSPPTGKGTGELFF
CDR3nt: TGTGCCAGCAGTCCACCGACAGGGAAGGGCACCGGGGAGCTGTTTTTT

abundance: few
j_gene: TRBJ1-2
v_gene: TRBV3-1/TRBV3-2
d_gene: TRBD1
CDR3aa: CASSQGTGTYGYTF
CDR3nt: TGTGCCAGCAGCCAAGGGACAGGGACCTATGGCTACACCTTC

abundance: .
j_gene: TRBJ2-5
v_gene: TRBV2
d_gene: .
CDR3aa: CASSNDLASGETQYF
CDR3nt: TGTGCCAGCAGTAACGACCTAGCTTCGGGAGAGACCCAGTACTTC

abundance: .
j_gene: TRBJ2-5
v_gene: TRBV5-5
d_gene: .
CDR3aa: CASSPWGGQETQYF
CDR3nt: TGTGCCAGCAGCCCGTGGGGGGGGCAGGAGACCCAGTACTTC

abundance: .
j_gene: TRBJ1-1
v_gene: TRBV5-4
d_gene: TRBD1
CDR3aa: CASSPPGQPMNTEAFF
CDR3nt: TGTGCCAGCAGCCCGCCGGGACAGCCCATGAACACTGAAGCTTTCTTT

abundance: .
j_gene: TRBJ2-7
v_gene: TRBV11-2
d_gene: .
CDR3aa: CASSLGGSYEQYF
CDR3nt: TGTGCCAGCAGCTTAGGAGGTTCCTACGAGCAGTACTTC

abundance: once
j_gene: TRBJ1-2
v_gene: TRBV7-9
d_gene: TRBD1
CDR3aa: CASSPTDRVGYGYTF
CDR3nt: TGTGCCAGCAGCCCAACGGACAGGGTTGGCTATGGCTACACCTTC

abundance: .
j_gene: TRBJ2-7
v_gene: TRBV9
d_gene: .
CDR3aa: CASSDGETYEQYF
CDR3nt: TGTGCCAGCAGCGACGGGGAAACCTACGAGCAGTACTTC

abundance: few
j_gene: TRBJ1-1
v_gene: TRBV27
d_gene: .
CDR3aa: CASSHLSRGSGTEAFF
CDR3nt: TGTGCCAGCAGTCACCTTTCGAGGGGGTCGGGAACTGAAGCTTTCTTT

abundance: .
j_gene: TRBJ1-1
v_gene: TRBV29-1
d_gene: .
CDR3aa: CSVEGVRQGNTEAFF
CDR3nt: TGCAGCGTTGAAGGGGTCCGGCAGGGGAACACTGAAGCTTTCTTT

abundance: few
j_gene: TRBJ2-7
v_gene: TRBV9
d_gene: .
CDR3aa: CASSVDMGANEQYF
CDR3nt: TGTGCCAGCAGCGTAGATATGGGGGCTAACGAGCAGTACTTC

abundance: .
j_gene: TRBJ2-7
v_gene: TRBV9
d_gene: .
CDR3aa: CASSVGGISREQYF
CDR3nt: TGTGCCAGCAGCGTTGGAGGTATATCGCGGGAGCAGTACTTC

abundance: .
j_gene: TRBJ1-2
v_gene: TRBV18
d_gene: .
CDR3aa: CASSPSGRGDGYTF
CDR3nt: TGTGCCAGCTCACCATCGGGGAGGGGAGACGGCTACACCTTC

abundance: .
j_gene: TRBJ2-5
v_gene: TRBV5-1
d_gene: .
CDR3aa: CASRLGAKETQYF
CDR3nt: TGCGCCAGCAGGTTAGGGGCCAAAGAGACCCAGTACTTC

abundance: .
j_gene: TRBJ2-2
v_gene: TRBV5-6
d_gene: TRBD2
CDR3aa: CASSSVFAGGISGELFF
CDR3nt: TGTGCCAGCAGCTCGGTTTTCGCGGGAGGAATCTCCGGGGAGCTGTTTTTT

abundance: .
j_gene: TRBJ2-7
v_gene: TRBV29-1
d_gene: .
CDR3aa: CSVILGQSFSYEQYF
CDR3nt: TGCAGCGTGATCCTCGGACAGTCCTTCTCCTACGAGCAGTACTTC

abundance: .
j_gene: TRBJ1-4
v_gene: TRBV9
d_gene: TRBD1
CDR3aa: CASSDTAGTGAKLFF
CDR3nt: TGTGCCAGCAGCGACACCGCCGGGACAGGGGCAAAACTGTTTTTT

abundance: .
j_gene: TRBJ2-7
v_gene: TRBV7-2
d_gene: TRBD2
CDR3aa: CASSFRSSGILGQQYF
CDR3nt: TGTGCCAGCAGCTTTAGGTCTAGCGGGATTCTTGGCCAGCAGTACTTC

abundance: .
j_gene: TRBJ1-6
v_gene: TRBV10-2
d_gene: .
CDR3aa: CASIRAGVYNSPLHF
CDR3nt: TGCGCCAGCATAAGGGCGGGTGTTTATAATTCACCCCTCCACTTT

abundance: .
j_gene: TRBJ1-2
v_gene: TRBV19
d_gene: .
CDR3aa: CASTRGSSYGYTF
CDR3nt: TGTGCCAGTACCCGGGGGTCCAGCTATGGCTACACCTTC

abundance: .
j_gene: TRBJ1-1
v_gene: TRBV28
d_gene: TRBD1
CDR3aa: CATGQGSSYEAFF
CDR3nt: TGTGCCACCGGACAGGGGTCCTCTTATGAAGCTTTCTTT

abundance: few
j_gene: TRBJ2-2
v_gene: TRBV6-5
d_gene: .
CDR3aa: CASSYPLTGELFF
CDR3nt: TGTGCCAGCAGTTATCCCCTCACCGGGGAGCTGTTTTTT

abundance: .
j_gene: TRBJ2-1
v_gene: TRBV27
d_gene: TRBD2
CDR3aa: CASSSYGTSVYNEQFF
CDR3nt: TGTGCCAGCAGTTCTTACGGGACTAGCGTATACAATGAGCAGTTCTTC

abundance: .
j_gene: TRBJ2-6
v_gene: TRBV27
d_gene: TRBD1
CDR3aa: CASRRAGTGNSGANVLTF
CDR3nt: TGTGCCAGCAGACGAGCCGGGACAGGGAACTCTGGGGCCAACGTCCTGACTTTC

abundance: .
j_gene: TRBJ1-2
v_gene: TRBV28
d_gene: TRBD1
CDR3aa: CASSPGQALTKGYTF
CDR3nt: TGTGCCAGCAGCCCGGGACAGGCCCTCACGAAAGGCTACACCTTC

abundance: .
j_gene: TRBJ2-1
v_gene: TRBV2
d_gene: TRBD2
CDR3aa: CASSVRLAGDSYNEQFF
CDR3nt: TGTGCCAGCAGTGTTCGACTAGCGGGAGACTCCTACAATGAGCAGTTCTTC

abundance: .
j_gene: TRBJ1-4
v_gene: TRBV4-1
d_gene: TRBD1
CDR3aa: CASSQDIAGTGDEKLFF
CDR3nt: TGCGCCAGCAGCCAGGATATTGCCGGGACAGGGGATGAAAAACTGTTTTTT

abundance: once
j_gene: TRBJ2-1
v_gene: TRBV6-5
d_gene: TRBD1
CDR3aa: CASSYSYRGGEQFF
CDR3nt: TGTGCCAGCAGTTACTCTTACAGGGGCGGTGAGCAGTTCTTC

abundance: .
j_gene: TRBJ2-5
v_gene: TRBV27
d_gene: .
CDR3aa: CASSLRGKETQYF
CDR3nt: TGTGCCAGCAGTTTACGGGGGAAGGAGACCCAGTACTTC

abundance: .
j_gene: TRBJ1-2
v_gene: TRBV3-1/TRBV3-2
d_gene: .
CDR3aa: CASSPGTVFTF
CDR3nt: TGTGCCAGCAGCCCCGGGACTGTGTTTACCTTC

abundance: .
j_gene: TRBJ1-3
v_gene: TRBV29-1
d_gene: TRBD1
CDR3aa: CSGMTGGFGNTIYF
CDR3nt: TGCAGCGGGATGACAGGGGGCTTTGGAAACACCATATATTTT

abundance: .
j_gene: TRBJ2-1
v_gene: TRBV4-1
d_gene: .
CDR3aa: CASSQLTRYNEQFF
CDR3nt: TGCGCCAGCAGCCAGCTGACCAGGTACAATGAGCAGTTCTTC

abundance: .
j_gene: TRBJ1-5
v_gene: TRBV7-2
d_gene: .
CDR3aa: CASTQVPNQPQHF
CDR3nt: TGTGCCAGCACGCAGGTCCCCAATCAGCCCCAGCATTTT